The subject of this entry is one T cell receptor beta chain. What it binds is unknown. One end of the junction varies from germline; a read error may be responsible. These data come from a study of blood T cells in healthy people across ages. Overall study results and limits: Naive T cell percentage by flow cytometry tracked strongly with beta diversity.

Alongside a J-beta primer mix, a sample-barcoded 5' primer served in a second PCR lasting about 7 to 11 cycles. A single record per CDR3 protein comes from TCRdb applying MiXCR to the 5' RACE reads. The sample lists hundreds of thousands of distinct CDR3 sequences, approximately 53% occurring once. The sequenced material came from blood. This TCR was sampled from a man aged 35 to 55 in good health.

The CDR3 spells CASSLGRGGTETFF. The CDR3 DNA reads as TGTGCCAGCAGCTTGGGAAGGGGGGGCACTGAAACTTTCTTT. This rearrangement joins TRBV5-6 to TRBJ1-1; perhaps TRBD1 as D (6 bases). The CDR3 spans 14 residues. Looked up from germline, CDR1 is SGHDT and CDR2 is YYEEEE.